One sample yielded the 22 T cell receptor beta chains listed below, sequenced in a study of radiation and T cells in renal cell carcinoma. The time point is: blood 2 weeks post-SBRT. Treatment in this sample: 15 Gy SBRT to primary tumor, nephrectomy 4 weeks later. Some clones are missing from TCRdb's copy, which holds only in-frame ones; the method was immunoSEQ multiplex PCR. There are about 130,000 clones in the sample; around 85% occur only once, and roughly 6% lies in the top ten. The specimen was blood, collected from a patient whose treatment included radiotherapy and nephrectomy. All receptors come from a man aged 45-60 years with renal cell carcinoma.

This rearrangement joins TRBV2 to TRBJ1-5; D unclear. The CDR3 covers 12 residues. Per germline, CDR1 SNHLY and CDR2 FYNNEI. The V end lost 0 bases, the J end lost 9 bases, and 6 bases lay between the germline ends. CDR3 sequence (DNA): TGTGCCAGCAGTGAAGCGTCGTTGCCCCAGCATTTT. It encodes CASSEASLPQHF.

This clone was seen only a few times. The V gene is TRBV27, the J gene TRBJ1-1; 7 bases agree with TRBD1. CDR1 is MNHEY and CDR2 is SMNVEV in the germline V gene (reference sequence). V shed 6 bases, J shed 5 bases, and the junction held 15 bases outside the gene matches. The CDR3 contains 16 residues. The CDR3 DNA reads TGTGCCAGCAGGCCGACAGGGCTAGGTATAGAAACTGAAGCTTTCTTT. This translates into CASRPTGLGIETEAFF.

V and J are TRBV9 and TRBJ1-2; 11 nucleotides agree with TRBD1. Germline values: CDR1 SGDLS, CDR2 YYNGEE. Trimming removed 0 bases from V and 5 bases from J; junction bases left unmatched: 6. The CDR3 spans 16 residues. In DNA, the CDR3 is TGTGCCAGCAGCGTAGACACCGGGACAGGGGGTTATGGCTACACCTTC. This gives the protein CASSVDTGTGGYGYTF.

The chain carries TRBV4-3 and TRBJ2-5; TRBD2 might be the D (6 bases). In germline, CDR1 is LGHNA, CDR2 YSLEER. Trimming left V 0 bases short and J 9 bases short, with 14 bases between. The CDR3 has 14 amino acids. The CDR3 here is CASSQDIGGMAQYF. The CDR3 DNA follows: TGCGCCAGCAGCCAAGATATTGGGGGGATGGCCCAGTACTTC.

The rearrangement joins TRBV6-5 to TRBJ1-1, with D perhaps TRBD1 (6 bases). The CDR3 contains 15 residues. Trimming pared 6 bases from V and 6 bases from J, leaving 20 bases between. Germline-derived CDR1 and CDR2 are MNHEY and SVGAGI. CDR3 nucleotide sequence: TGTGCCAGCAGAACAAGGACAGTCTTTAGCGCTGAAGCTTTCTTT. Its protein product is CASRTRTVFSAEAFF.

J is TRBJ1-6 and V is TRBV6-6; 8 bases are shared with TRBD1. Germline trimming cut 10 bases from V and 12 bases from J; bases unmatched to any gene: 17. Germline lookup yields CDR1 MNHNY and CDR2 SVGAGI (reference sequence). CDR3 length equals 15 residues. The CDR3, as DNA: TGTGCCACTACCGGACAGGGAAGTATGGGGCTACCCCTCCACTTT. The encoded protein is CATTGQGSMGLPLHF.

The chain combines TRBV6-1 with TRBJ2-2; 10 nucleotides match TRBD2. Germline CDR1 reads MNHNS; CDR2 reads SASEGT. The ends lost 3 bases at V and 2 bases at J; junction bases unmatched: 3. The CDR3 spans 16 residues. The CDR3 region is CASSEGLAINTGELFF. DNA for the CDR3: TGTGCCAGCAGTGAGGGACTAGCGATAAACACCGGGGAGCTGTTTTTT.

The rearrangement uses TRBV4-3 and TRBJ1-2; D may be TRBD1 (5 bases). This CDR3 has 14 residues. Germline V gene lookup returns CDR1 LGHNA and CDR2 YSLEER. Trimming shortened V by 3 bases and J by 2 bases, and 10 bases separated the two germline ends. CDR3 in DNA: TGCGCCAGCAGCCAGGGCAGGGAGAACTATGGCTACACCTTC. Protein product: CASSQGRENYGYTF.

The rearrangement joins TRBV5-1 to TRBJ2-3; tentatively, D is TRBD2 (6 bases). V was cut by 0 bases and J by 6 bases, with 17 bases left in between. This CDR3 has 16 amino acids. CDR1 is SGHRS, CDR2 YFSETQ, per germline. The CDR3 reads CASSLGVRGGLDTQYF. Written as DNA, the CDR3 is TGCGCCAGCAGCTTGGGAGTGCGGGGAGGACTGGATACGCAGTATTTT.

The gene calls are TRBV2 and TRBJ1-2; weak D call: TRBD1 (5 bases). Germline loops: CDR1 SNHLY, CDR2 FYNNEI. Trimming pared 7 bases from V and 7 bases from J, leaving 16 bases between. The CDR3 loop spans 13 amino acids. This CDR3 reads CASTQGLSSGYTF. The DNA of the CDR3 is TGTGCCAGCACCCAGGGTCTCTCCTCTGGCTACACCTTC.

This chain links TRBV12-5 with TRBJ1-1, with D tentatively TRBD1 (5 bases). The length of the CDR3 is 17 residues. Per germline, CDR1 LGHNT and CDR2 FRNRAP. Trimming left V 0 bases short and J 1 base short, with 15 bases between. CDR3 region: CASGLVYLPGPNTEAFF. CDR3 coding DNA: TGTGCTAGTGGTTTGGTTTATCTCCCGGGACCGAACACTGAAGCTTTCTTT.

This sequence joins TRBV6-5 and TRBJ2-3; D call uncertain. V lost 6 bases to trimming and J lost 0 bases, with 7 bases between them. The CDR3 is 13 residues long. From germline, CDR1 is MNHEY and CDR2 SVGAGI. The CDR3 loop is CASRSPSTDTQYF. DNA for the CDR3: TGTGCCAGCAGGAGCCCTAGCACAGATACGCAGTATTTT.

The chain carries TRBV2 and TRBJ1-1; possible D gene TRBD1, 5 bases. CDR1 is SNHLY, CDR2 FYNNEI, per germline. V shed 6 bases and J shed 1 base, with 18 bases lying between them. This CDR3 comprises 16 residues. The CDR3, as DNA: TGTGCCAGCAGCCGAAGCAGGGCCCCCCCGAACACTGAAGCTTTCTTT. Amino acids: CASSRSRAPPNTEAFF.

The CDR3 spells CASSLARDSNYGYTF. The CDR3 DNA sequence: TGCGCCAGCAGCTTGGCGCGGGACAGCAACTATGGCTACACCTTC. The chain employs TRBV5-1 and TRBJ1-2; 7 bases line up with TRBD1. Germline V CDR1 and CDR2: SGHRS, YFSETQ. The CDR3 is made up of 15 amino acids. The trim removed 0 bases at V and 2 bases at J, leaving 4 bases unmatched.

V usage is TRBV6-1 and J usage is TRBJ1-6; 7 nucleotides agree with TRBD1. The germline CDR1 and CDR2 sequences are MNHNS and SASEGT. J was trimmed by 10 bases and V by 5 bases; bases with no gene match: 14. This CDR3 contains 16 residues. The CDR3, as DNA: TGTGCCAGCAGTCAAGAGGGGGCATCTCCGGGATCACCCCTCCACTTT. Its translation is CASSQEGASPGSPLHF.

A few counts support this clone. This rearrangement joins TRBV19 to TRBJ2-1; 10 nucleotides match TRBD2. V shed 8 bases and J 4 bases; nucleotides not matched to a gene: 20. Germline V gene lookup returns CDR1 LNHDA and CDR2 SQIVND (reference sequence). This CDR3 comprises 19 residues. The CDR3, as DNA: TGTGCCAGTCAACCTCACCCCGCCGCTAGCGGGAGTTGGTACAATGAGCAGTTCTTC. It codes for CASQPHPAASGSWYNEQFF.

This rearrangement joins TRBV6-5 to TRBJ1-5, with 9 bases matching TRBD1. This CDR3 contains 15 residues. V shed 4 bases and J 7 bases; nucleotides not matched to a gene: 8. Germline V CDR1 and CDR2: MNHEY, SVGAGI. CDR3 region: CASSSLDRGMQPQHF. The CDR3 region has the DNA TGTGCCAGCAGTTCCCTGGACAGGGGTATGCAGCCCCAGCATTTT.

The chain links TRBV28 to TRBJ2-7; 9 bases align to TRBD2. V lost 2 bases and J lost 3; bases outside the gene matches: 8. Germline V gene sequence: CDR1 MDHEN, CDR2 SYDVKM. This CDR3 comprises 16 residues. CDR3 region: CASSLVRASGNYEQYF. The CDR3 DNA follows: TGTGCCAGCAGTTTAGTGAGAGCTAGCGGGAACTACGAGCAGTACTTC.

This clone was found once. The chain recombines TRBV18 with TRBJ2-5; maybe TRBD2 (6 bases). V lost 2 bases and J lost 2, with 15 bases in between. Looked up from germline, CDR1 is KGHSH and CDR2 is LQKENI. CDR3 length equals 16 residues. In nucleotides, the CDR3 is TGTGCCAGCTCACCATTTTGGCGGGGAGCACAAGAGACCCAGTACTTC. This translates into CASSPFWRGAQETQYF. Variable domain in full (rest from reference TRBV18 and TRBJ2-5): NAGVMQNPRHLVRRRGQEARLRCSPMKGHSHVYWYRQLPEEGLKFMVYLQKENIIDESGMPKERFSAEFPKEGPSILRIQQVVRGDSAAYFCASSPFWRGAQETQYFGPGTRLLVL.

The gene calls are TRBV10-3 and TRBJ1-2, with D unresolved. This CDR3 is 12 amino acids long. Germline CDR1 and CDR2: ENHRY and SYGVKD. The V gene lost 6 bases and the J gene lost 8 bases, with 13 bases spanning the gap. This CDR3 is CAISETNWGYTF. The CDR3 DNA reads TGTGCCATCAGCGAGACCAATTGGGGCTACACCTTC.

This clone occurred once. Germline and junction disagree at one end, which may indicate a read error. The gene calls are TRBV7-7 and TRBJ2-2, with a tentative D call TRBD1 (5 bases). The CDR3 runs 18 residues. Germline V gene sequence: CDR1 SSHAT, CDR2 FNYEAQ (reference sequence). The DNA of the CDR3 is TGTGCTAGCAGCTATTTGGTCCAGAGAAGGGGAAACACCGGGGAGCTGTTTTTT. This gives the protein CASSYLVQRRGNTGELFF. Full variable domain (missing parts from reference TRBV7-7 and TRBJ2-2): GAGVSQSPRYKVTKRGQDVTLRCDPISSHATLYWYQQALGQGPEFLTYFNYEAQPDKSGLPSDRFSAERPEGSISTLTIQRTEQRDSAMYRCASSYLVQRRGNTGELFFGEGSRLTVL.

This chain connects TRBV7-9 to TRBJ1-4; TRBD1 might be the D (6 bases). Germline V gene data show CDR1 as SEHNR and CDR2 as FQNEAQ (reference sequence). The ends were cut back, 4 bases at V and 8 bases at J, with 17 bases in the middle. The CDR3 has 15 residues. CDR3 sequence reads: CASSSDRTLWEKLFF. CDR3 DNA: TGTGCCAGCAGCTCTGACAGGACCCTTTGGGAAAAACTGTTTTTT.